These 24 T cell receptor beta chains share one sample of origin, sequenced in a study of T cell repertoires in cytomegalovirus infection. No antigen has been identified for these receptors. One entry per CDR3 protein results from TCRdb running MiXCR on the reads. The data hold about 830,000 distinct CDR3 sequences, with about 33% observed a single time. The specimen was cultured CD8+ T cells from PBMCs, collected from culture after CMV antigen stimulation. These receptors all come from a human donor in good health (CMV status not recorded). Some clones in this sample may be carry-over from other donors' samples.

This clonotype has just a few counts. The chain employs TRBV6-1 and TRBJ2-2; the D is unclear. The CDR3 extends over 14 amino acids. CDR1 and CDR2 from the germline V gene are MNHNS and SASEGT. Trimming pared 7 bases from V and 8 bases from J, leaving 17 bases between. Written as DNA, the CDR3 is TGTGCCAGCAAACCCCCCGCTGCCTATGGGGAGCTGTTTTTT. Protein sequence: CASKPPAAYGELFF.

The rearrangement links TRBV19 to TRBJ2-7; no firm D call. Germline CDR1 is LNHDA and CDR2 is SQIVND (reference sequence). The CDR3 extends over 13 amino acids. Trimming removed 3 bases at V and 2 bases at J, with 8 bases between. This chain's CDR3 is CASSMPVPYEQYV. CDR3 coding DNA: TGTGCCAGTAGTATGCCTGTTCCCTACGAGCAGTACGTC.

The chain uses TRBV12-3 or TRBV12-4 and TRBJ1-2, with 10 bases identical to TRBD1. This CDR3 is 17 amino acids long. Germline trimming cut 5 bases from V and 4 bases from J; bases unmatched to any gene: 13. CDR3 amino acids: CASSVGTGEGGLYGYTF. The CDR3 DNA follows: TGTGCCAGCAGTGTTGGGACAGGGGAGGGTGGACTCTATGGCTACACCTTC.

This clonotype has just a few counts. The chain joins TRBV7-9 to TRBJ1-2; 11 bases match TRBD1. Germline V gene data show CDR1 as SEHNR and CDR2 as FQNEAQ (reference sequence). The V gene end was trimmed by 5 bases and the J gene end by 8 bases; junction bases not matched to a gene: 7. The CDR3 is made up of 14 amino acids. CDR3 region: CASSLGTGGEGYTF. The CDR3 region has the DNA TGTGCCAGCAGCCTTGGGACAGGGGGAGAAGGCTACACCTTC.

This chain's CDR3 is CASSFVGGTRTDTQYF. In DNA form, the CDR3 reads TGTGCCAGCAGTTTCGTAGGGGGAACACGCACAGATACGCAGTATTTT. The V gene is TRBV27, the J gene TRBJ2-3; perhaps TRBD1 as D (6 bases). Germline V lookup: CDR1 MNHEY, CDR2 SMNVEV (reference sequence). The CDR3 consists of 16 residues. The V end was cut by 3 bases, the J end by 1 base, with 14 bases between.

This clonotype was observed many times. The chain combines TRBV7-8 with TRBJ2-5; TRBD2 matches 9 bases. Germline lookup yields CDR1 SGHVS and CDR2 FQNEAQ. This CDR3 region has 17 residues. V was clipped by 5 bases and J by 1 base; unmatched bases: 11. This chain's CDR3 is CASSHRYGGGAQETQYF. DNA of the CDR3: TGTGCCAGCAGCCACCGATACGGCGGGGGGGCCCAAGAGACCCAGTACTTC.

This clonotype was observed a few times. J is TRBJ2-5 and V is TRBV7-9; tentative D call: TRBD1 (6 bases). V lost 2 bases, J lost 4 bases, and 23 bases lay in between. CDR1 SEHNR and CDR2 FQNEAQ come from the germline V gene (reference sequence). CDR3 size: 18 residues. CDR3 protein: CASSLPRLGPGDRETQYF. CDR3 DNA: TGTGCCAGCAGCTTACCCCGTCTGGGACCAGGGGACCGAGAGACCCAGTACTTC.

The chain links TRBV6-6 to TRBJ1-4, with D perhaps TRBD1 (6 bases). Germline assignment: CDR1 MNHNY and CDR2 SVGAGI (reference sequence). Trimming removed 8 bases from V and 4 bases from J, with 14 bases in between. CDR3 size: 14 residues. CDR3 sequence (DNA): TGTGCCAGCGACGAGAGGGGGGTTAATGAAAAACTGTTTTTT. Amino acids: CASDERGVNEKLFF.

This clonotype was detected a few times. The chain recombines TRBV7-2 with TRBJ2-3; D unresolved. Trimming took off 1 base at V and 3 bases at J, with 5 bases between the two ends. This CDR3 is built from 13 residues. Germline V gene data show CDR1 as SGHTA and CDR2 as FQGNSA. CDR3 nucleotide sequence: TGTGCCAGCAGCTTAGATACGACAGATACGCAGTATTTT. Residues: CASSLDTTDTQYF.

This rearrangement joins TRBV6-5 to TRBJ1-1, with unresolved D. CDR1 is MNHEY, CDR2 SVGAGI, per germline. V lost 7 bases, J lost 0 bases, and 9 bases lay in between. CDR3 length equals 13 residues. CDR3 sequence (DNA): TGTGCCAGCACCTTAAGTCTGAACACTGAAGCTTTCTTT. It is translated as CASTLSLNTEAFF.

This clonotype was counted between two and nine times. The rearrangement links TRBV5-1 to TRBJ2-1; no clear D gene. Germline CDR1 SGHRS, CDR2 YFSETQ. The ends were cut back, 3 bases at V and 0 bases at J, with 10 bases in the middle. This CDR3 is 15 amino acids long. CDR3 region: CASSYDLSSYNEQFF. For the CDR3, the DNA is TGCGCCAGCAGCTACGACTTGAGCTCCTACAATGAGCAGTTCTTC.

This clonotype was observed once. This chain links TRBV15 with TRBJ2-3, with a weak D call TRBD2 (5 bases). Trimming took off 0 bases at V and 2 bases at J, with 18 bases between the two ends. This CDR3 spans 18 amino acids. The V gene's germline CDR1 is LNHNV and CDR2 YYDKDF (reference sequence). CDR3 DNA: TGTGCCACCAGCAGAGAATGGAGGCATTCCCCGGCCACAGATACGCAGTATTTT. Its translation: CATSREWRHSPATDTQYF.

This clonotype has more than one count but fewer than ten. Here the CDR3 reads CASSPVDSAVDEQFF. CDR3 sequence (DNA): TGTGCCAGCAGCCCCGTTGACAGTGCTGTCGATGAGCAGTTCTTC. The gene calls are TRBV9 and TRBJ2-1, with D tentatively TRBD1 (5 bases). In germline, CDR1 is SGDLS, CDR2 YYNGEE. V lost 4 bases, J lost 8 bases, and 19 bases lay in between. There are 15 residues in the CDR3.

This chain connects TRBV4-1 to TRBJ2-1, with D unresolved. The V gene's germline CDR1 is MGHRA and CDR2 YSYEKL. The ends were cut back, 4 bases at V and 3 bases at J, with 13 bases in the middle. The CDR3 has 15 residues. The CDR3 sequence is CASSPRSVYYNEQFF. As DNA, the CDR3 is TGCGCCAGCAGCCCCCGATCAGTTTACTACAATGAGCAGTTCTTC.

This clonotype was detected only a few times. V and J are TRBV3-1 and TRBJ2-1; D not resolved. The CDR3 is made up of 14 amino acids. The V end was cut by 0 bases, the J end by 3 bases, with 6 bases between. CDR1 is LGHDT, CDR2 YNNKEL, per germline (reference sequence). In DNA, the CDR3 is TGTGCCAGCAGCCAAGATAACTTCTACAATGAGCAGTTCTTC. Translating it yields CASSQDNFYNEQFF.

The chain has TRBV2 and TRBJ2-7, with a weak D call TRBD1 (6 bases). The CDR3 consists of 12 residues. The germline V and J ends were trimmed by 8 bases and 5 bases, with 13 bases remaining between them. Germline V gene lookup returns CDR1 SNHLY and CDR2 FYNNEI. The chain's CDR3 is CASLDRWHEQYF. As DNA, the CDR3 is TGTGCCAGCCTTGACAGGTGGCACGAGCAGTACTTC.

V usage is TRBV19 and J usage is TRBJ2-4; 7 nucleotides match TRBD2. The germline V gene has CDR1 LNHDA and CDR2 SQIVND (reference sequence). This CDR3 comprises 17 residues. Trimming at V came to 0 bases and at J to 1 base, leaving 6 bases not matched to a gene. In nucleotides, the CDR3 is TGTGCCAGTAGTATAGAAGGGAGGGAGGGGGCCAAAAACATTCAGTACTTC. This encodes CASSIEGREGAKNIQYF.

Regarding this clonotype: A read error may explain this, as a much larger clone is one base away. The chain joins TRBV6-1 to TRBJ2-2; D not resolved. Germline V gene data show CDR1 as MNHNS and CDR2 as SASEGT. The CDR3 totals 11 residues. Trimming took 2 bases from V and 7 from J, leaving 2 bases between them. The CDR3 sequence is CASSECGELFF. In DNA form, the CDR3 reads TGTGCCAGCAGTGAATGCGGGGAGCTGTTTTTT.

This clonotype occurred a few times. V usage is TRBV7-9 and J usage is TRBJ2-1; 13 bases are shared with TRBD2. The CDR3 length is 18 residues. Germline-derived CDR1 and CDR2 are SEHNR and FQNEAQ (reference sequence). The V gene end was trimmed by 4 bases and the J gene end by 7 bases; junction bases not matched to a gene: 13. The CDR3 coding sequence is TGTGCCAGCAGCTCGCCCACTAGCGGGGGGGCTTCGTGGAATGAGCAGTTCTTC. Protein sequence: CASSSPTSGGASWNEQFF.

The chain recombines TRBV27 with TRBJ1-1, with TRBD1 matching 9 bases. Germline values: CDR1 MNHEY, CDR2 SMNVEV (reference sequence). Trimming removed 5 bases from V and 0 bases from J; junction bases left unmatched: 4. This CDR3 comprises 15 residues. This chain's CDR3 is CASSRDRVVNTEAFF. The CDR3 nucleotides are TGTGCCAGCAGTCGGGACAGGGTCGTGAACACTGAAGCTTTCTTT.

This clonotype was detected only a few times. The V and J genes are TRBV15 and TRBJ2-2; the D gene could be TRBD1 or TRBD2 (5 bases each). This CDR3 spans 15 amino acids. The V gene lost 5 bases and the J gene lost 4 bases, with 14 bases spanning the gap. CDR1 and CDR2 (germline): LNHNV, YYDKDF (reference sequence). CDR3 in amino acids: CATSGTGPFTGELFF. The CDR3, as DNA: TGTGCCACCAGCGGGACCGGGCCCTTCACCGGGGAGCTGTTTTTT.

With regard to this clonotype: Likely a read error: the CDR3 ends without its conserved phenylalanine or tryptophan. No DNA is shown, since the ends of the CDR3 on it are uncertain; the CDR3 is the one TCRdb lists. The chain is built from TRBV6-1 and TRBJ2-1; the tabulated D call, TRBD2, remains unverified against the DNA. The CDR3 spans 11 residues, counting both ends. Germline assignment: CDR1 MNHNS and CDR2 SASEGT. CDR3 region: CASSGGLRGFY.

The rearrangement uses TRBV7-9 and TRBJ2-7; maybe TRBD2 (5 bases). Per the germline V gene, CDR1 is SEHNR and CDR2 is FQNEAQ (reference sequence). The length of the CDR3 is 12 residues. V was cut by 5 bases and J by 7 bases, with 12 bases left in between. The CDR3 nucleotides are TGTGCCAGCAGCCAGGACTCGGGGGAGCAGTACGTC. This codes for CASSQDSGEQYV.

For this clonotype: A read error may be the cause here, since a much bigger clone is one base away. V usage is TRBV12-3 or TRBV12-4 and J usage is TRBJ1-6; D may be TRBD1 (5 bases). This CDR3 has 13 amino acids. CDR3 region: CASSFRQNSPLYF. Here the CDR3 DNA reads TGTGCCAGCAGTTTTAGACAGAATTCACCCCTCTACTTT.